A single sample is the source of the 20 T cell receptor beta chains below, sequenced in a study of cytotoxic CD8 clonotypes in ibrutinib-treated CLL. Clones were read by immunoSEQ multiplex PCR, and TCRdb kept only the in-frame ones, dropping some. Altogether more than 200,000 clones are present, approximately 75% being singletons, with the ten largest covering over 10%. This material consisted of PBMCs, taken after 12 months of ibrutinib treatment. These receptors all stem from a human donor with chronic lymphocytic leukemia.

The chain joins TRBV6-5 to TRBJ2-7, with 7 bases fitting TRBD1. V shed 7 bases and J 3 bases; nucleotides not matched to a gene: 9. The CDR3 totals 14 residues. The germline gives CDR1 MNHEY, CDR2 SVGAGI. The CDR3 DNA follows: TGTGCCAGCATGGGAAGGGACAGAGACTACGAGCAGTACTTC. It translates to CASMGRDRDYEQYF.

This clone has a single count. This sequence joins TRBV6-5 and TRBJ2-1, with 7 nucleotides matching TRBD2. V shed 0 bases, J shed 8 bases, and the junction held 4 bases outside the gene matches. The CDR3 runs to 14 residues. The V gene's germline CDR1 is MNHEY and CDR2 SVGAGI. The CDR3 coding sequence is TGTGCCAGCAGTTACTCCCCGGGGAGGGATGAGCAGTTCTTC. Translation: CASSYSPGRDEQFF.

V gene TRBV30 combines with J gene TRBJ1-2; D remains unclear. The CDR3 sequence is 11 residues long. Germline V gene data show CDR1 as GTSNPN and CDR2 as SVGIG (reference sequence). V lost 3 bases and J lost 2, with 4 bases in between. This CDR3 is CAWSANYGYTF. The CDR3 bases are TGTGCCTGGAGCGCCAACTATGGCTACACCTTC.

The chain has TRBV20-1 and TRBJ1-2; D is uncertain. V was clipped by 8 bases and J by 5 bases, with 12 bases between them. Germline CDR1 and CDR2: DFQATT and SNEGSKA (reference sequence). There are 11 residues in the CDR3. The CDR3 reads CSIYWLYGYTF. CDR3 bases: TGCAGTATATACTGGCTTTATGGCTACACCTTC.

This clone came up once. The chain employs TRBV9 and TRBJ2-7, with 7 bases matching TRBD1. The CDR3 totals 15 residues. The junction had 8 bases not matched to a gene; V was cut back by 3 bases and J by 2 bases. Germline V gives CDR1 SGDLS, CDR2 YYNGEE. The CDR3 reads CASSGPGQSPYEQYF. The DNA for the CDR3 is TGTGCCAGCAGCGGACCGGGACAGAGCCCCTACGAGCAGTACTTC. The variable domain in full, with the rest retrieved from reference TRBV9 and TRBJ2-7, is DSGVTQTPKHLITATGQRVTLRCSPRSGDLSVYWYQQSLDQGLQFLIQYYNGEERAKGNILERFSAQQFPDLHSELNLSSLELGDSALYFCASSGPGQSPYEQYFGPGTRLTVT.

The chain joins TRBV19 to TRBJ2-1, with TRBD2 matching over 10 bases. CDR1 is LNHDA, CDR2 SQIVND, per germline (reference sequence). The CDR3 contains 18 residues. Trimming removed 1 base from V and 9 bases from J; junction bases left unmatched: 15. CDR3 DNA sequence: TGTGCCAGTAGTATAGGCCCCGCTATGAGCGGGAGGGCCCTTGAGCAGTTCTTC. It is translated as CASSIGPAMSGRALEQFF.

The V and J genes are TRBV6-1 and TRBJ1-2; possible D gene TRBD1, 6 bases. Germline V gene data show CDR1 as MNHNS and CDR2 as SASEGT. V lost 6 bases to trimming and J lost 4 bases, with 15 bases between them. This CDR3 region has 14 residues. DNA for the CDR3: TGTGCCAGCAGCACGACAGGAGATTTCTATGGCTACACCTTC. Its translation is CASSTTGDFYGYTF.

The V gene is TRBV19, the J gene TRBJ2-2, with unresolved D. Trimming shortened V by 4 bases and J by 6 bases, and 6 bases separated the two germline ends. Germline V gene lookup returns CDR1 LNHDA and CDR2 SQIVND (reference sequence). There are 12 residues in the CDR3. For the CDR3, the DNA is TGTGCCAGTAGTAGAATCCCCGGGGAGCTGTTTTTT. Its protein product is CASSRIPGELFF.

This rearrangement joins TRBV4-2 to TRBJ2-7; D gene uncertain. Per the germline V gene, CDR1 is LGHNA and CDR2 is YNFKEQ. V lost 8 bases, J lost 7 bases, and 21 bases lay in between. The CDR3 length is 14 residues. As DNA, the CDR3 is TGTGCCAGCTCTAAAATCGGCCCGGCTAGTGAGCAGTACTTC. It specifies CASSKIGPASEQYF.

The genes are TRBV4-1 and TRBJ2-6; D is unclear. This CDR3 comprises 19 residues. Germline CDR1 MGHRA, CDR2 YSYEKL. Trimming stripped 0 bases from V and 0 bases from J, with 15 bases between. The CDR3 DNA is TGCGCCAGCAGCCAAGACCGGTCTCGAACACCCTCTGGGGCCAACGTCCTGACTTTC. The encoded protein is CASSQDRSRTPSGANVLTF.

V usage is TRBV25-1 and J usage is TRBJ1-2, with a possible D match to TRBD1 (6 bases). Germline CDR1 and CDR2: MGHDK and SYGVNS. Trimming shortened V by 10 bases and J by 5 bases, and 17 bases separated the two germline ends. The CDR3 sequence is 13 residues long. CDR3 nucleotide sequence: TGTGCCACCTCCGGGACAACCGGGTATGGCTACACCTTC. Protein product: CATSGTTGYGYTF.

The gene calls are TRBV19 and TRBJ2-1; 9 positions match TRBD1. V gave up 5 bases and J gave up 7 bases; unmatched junction bases: 12. The CDR3 extends over 16 amino acids. Per germline, CDR1 LNHDA and CDR2 SQIVND (reference sequence). The CDR3 region has the DNA TGTGCCAGTAGTCCCGGGGAGGGGACAGGGCGGAATGAGCAGTTCTTC. The encoded protein is CASSPGEGTGRNEQFF. Full variable domain (outside the CDR3, taken from reference TRBV19 and TRBJ2-1): DGGITQSPKYLFRKEGQNVTLSCEQNLNHDAMYWYRQDPGQGLRLIYYSQIVNDFQKGDIAEGYSVSREKKESFPLTVTSAQKNPTAFYLCASSPGEGTGRNEQFFGPGTRLTVL.

The chain is built from TRBV25-1 and TRBJ2-1; 13 bases are a match to TRBD2. The CDR3 contains 14 residues. CDR1 and CDR2 (germline): MGHDK, SYGVNS. Trimming cost V 8 bases and J 6 bases; bases outside gene matches: 4. For the CDR3, the DNA is TGTGCCAGCTACACTAGCGGGGGGGCCAATGAGCAGTTCTTC. This sequence encodes CASYTSGGANEQFF.

This clone was counted between two and nine times. The chain has TRBV11-3 and TRBJ2-7; 7 bases map to TRBD1. The V and J ends lost 4 bases and 4 bases, in that order; junction bases with no gene match: 4. Germline V gene sequence: CDR1 SGHNT, CDR2 YENEEA. The CDR3 is 13 residues long. The CDR3 reads CASSSSGGYEQYF. The CDR3 DNA is TGTGCCAGCAGCTCCTCAGGGGGATACGAGCAGTACTTC.

The chain combines TRBV7-6 with TRBJ1-1; D not resolved. The germline V and J ends were trimmed by 6 bases and 3 bases, with 14 bases remaining between them. Germline loops: CDR1 SGHVS, CDR2 FNYEAQ. The CDR3 length is 14 residues. The CDR3 sequence: CASRLSADDTEAFF. The CDR3 nucleotides read TGTGCCAGCAGACTCTCAGCTGACGACACTGAAGCTTTCTTT.

The J gene is TRBJ1-2, the V gene TRBV14; D unresolved. V was shortened by 2 bases and J by 3 bases, with 10 bases between the two germline ends. The CDR3 has 14 amino acids. Germline loops: CDR1 SGHDN, CDR2 FVKESK. The CDR3 coding sequence is TGTGCCAGCAGCCAACCGCTCGGGGACTATGGCTACACCTTC. Amino acids: CASSQPLGDYGYTF.

This chain joins TRBV5-1 and TRBJ2-1, with D tentatively TRBD1 (6 bases). The CDR3 contains 13 residues. Trimming took 3 bases from V and 10 from J, leaving 14 bases between them. Germline V lookup: CDR1 SGHRS, CDR2 YFSETQ. The CDR3 loop reads CASSYYRVEEQFF. DNA for the CDR3: TGCGCCAGCAGCTATTACAGGGTTGAGGAGCAGTTCTTC.

V is TRBV11-2 and J is TRBJ2-1; TRBD2 matches at 8 bases. Trimming took 2 bases from V and 7 from J; bases not matched to a gene: 7. Germline CDR1 is SGHAT and CDR2 is FQNNGV. This CDR3 contains 15 residues. CDR3 coding DNA: TGTGCCAGCAGCTTAACCAGGACTAGCTTAAATGAGCAGTTCTTC. Its translation: CASSLTRTSLNEQFF.

The chain is built from TRBV11-2 and TRBJ2-3; TRBD2 matches 12 bases. Germline CDR1 and CDR2: SGHAT and FQNNGV. Trimming cost V 3 bases and J 6 bases; bases outside gene matches: 7. The CDR3 is made up of 16 amino acids. CDR3 coding DNA: TGTGCCAGCAGCTTCCTAGCGGGAGGGGGAAGGGATACGCAGTATTTT. It is translated as CASSFLAGGGRDTQYF.

The chain carries TRBV5-1 and TRBJ2-5, with TRBD1 identical over 10 bases. With V trimmed by 3 bases and J by 5 bases, 10 bases remained unmatched. This CDR3 has 16 amino acids. Germline V lookup: CDR1 SGHRS, CDR2 YFSETQ. Written as DNA, the CDR3 is TGCGCCAGCAGCTCATTCCGGGACAGGGGTCGGGAGACCCAGTACTTC. Protein: CASSSFRDRGRETQYF. Full variable domain (rest looked up from reference TRBV5-1 and TRBJ2-5): KAGVTQTPRYLIKTRGQQVTLSCSPISGHRSVSWYQQTPGQGLQFLFEYFSETQRNKGNFPGRFSGRQFSNSRSEMNVSTLELGDSALYLCASSSFRDRGRETQYFGPGTRLLVL.